This TCR beta chain was recovered during a study of T cell repertoires in cytomegalovirus infection. Notes on the study in general: Individuals carrying CMV plus the relevant HLA were identified by cumulative frequency of public TCR beta families. Dominant in the ex vivo response were TCR beta clonotypes restricted by HLA-C and specific for CMV.

The table lists this clonotype with a few counts. The antigen is unknown. TCRdb re-analysed the reads in MiXCR, keeping a single row per CDR3 protein. In the table there are about 260,000 distinct CDR3 sequences, roughly 15% of which are singletons. Germline V CDR1 and CDR2: LGHDT, YNNKEL (reference sequence). The CDR3 consists of 13 residues. With V trimmed by 1 base and J by 8 bases, 4 bases remained unmatched. The sequenced material came from PBMCs. The receptor's source is a human donor in good health (CMV status not recorded). Some clones in this sample may be carry-over from other donors' samples. The V gene is TRBV3-1, the J gene TRBJ1-2, with TRBD1 identical over 7 bases. CDR3 sequence: CASSQVWDRGYTF. Written as DNA, the CDR3 is TGTGCCAGCAGCCAAGTCTGGGACAGAGGCTACACCTTC.